The 29 T cell receptor beta chains listed next were all sequenced from one sample in a study of blood T cell repertoires in COVID-19. Measured with immunoSEQ multiplex PCR; TCRdb has only the in-frame clones, and not every one. Altogether about 170,000 clones are present, approximately 85% being singletons, with the ten largest covering 6.5% to 7.5%. Sample: peripheral blood. These receptors were taken from an older man with COVID-19, enrolled during active disease.

The chain recombines TRBV4-2 with TRBJ1-1; TRBD1 agrees at 8 bases. This CDR3 region has 14 residues. Trimming removed 4 bases from V and 4 bases from J; junction bases left unmatched: 5. Germline CDR1 reads LGHNA; CDR2 reads YNFKEQ. The CDR3 loop is CASSLGQGITEAFF. The CDR3 coding sequence is TGTGCCAGCAGCCTCGGACAGGGAATCACTGAAGCTTTCTTT.

The chain is built from TRBV27 and TRBJ2-2, with TRBD1 matching over 7 bases. The CDR3 length is 17 residues. The V gene end was trimmed by 5 bases and the J gene end by 1 base; junction bases not matched to a gene: 10. Germline CDR1 reads MNHEY; CDR2 reads SMNVEV (reference sequence). CDR3 sequence: CASSKNRDRLNTGELFF. The CDR3 DNA is TGTGCCAGCAGTAAAAACCGGGACAGACTGAACACCGGGGAGCTGTTTTTT.

V and J are TRBV6-6 and TRBJ1-2; D call uncertain. This CDR3 spans 13 amino acids. The ends were cut back, 2 bases at V and 3 bases at J, with 7 bases in the middle. Per the germline V gene, CDR1 is MNHNY and CDR2 is SVGAGI (reference sequence). This CDR3 reads CASSYEGDYGYTF. CDR3 nucleotide sequence: TGTGCCAGCAGTTACGAGGGCGACTATGGCTACACCTTC.

The chain combines TRBV10-3 with TRBJ1-2; weak D call: TRBD1 (5 bases). The CDR3 spans 12 residues. CDR1 and CDR2 from the germline V gene are ENHRY and SYGVKD. Trimming took 10 bases from V and 2 from J, leaving 11 bases between them. CDR3 in amino acids: CATTATNYGYTF. The CDR3 nucleotides read TGTGCCACGACAGCGACAAACTATGGCTACACCTTC.

The chain carries TRBV6-4 and TRBJ1-2; no clear D gene. The CDR3 contains 14 residues. Germline V CDR1 and CDR2: MRHNA, SNTAGT. V was cut by 5 bases and J by 3 bases, with 13 bases left in between. The CDR3 is CASSPTSGDYGYTF. CDR3 nucleotides: TGTGCCAGCAGTCCCACGTCCGGGGACTATGGCTACACCTTC.

V gene TRBV7-6 combines with J gene TRBJ2-3; tentative D call: TRBD2 (5 bases). V shed 5 bases and J shed 0 bases, with 18 bases lying between them. The CDR3 is 17 residues long. CDR1 SGHVS and CDR2 FNYEAQ come from the germline V gene. The CDR3 DNA sequence: TGTGCCAGCAGCCAGCCTATTAGCGCCTCTAGCACAGATACGCAGTATTTT. Translation: CASSQPISASSTDTQYF.

V gene TRBV5-1 combines with J gene TRBJ2-1; D is possibly TRBD2 (5 bases). CDR1 and CDR2 (germline): SGHRS, YFSETQ. V lost 0 bases and J 0 bases, leaving 13 bases between the germline ends. The CDR3 is made up of 17 amino acids. The CDR3 loop reads CASSLVSGSYSYNEQFF. The CDR3 DNA follows: TGCGCCAGCAGCTTGGTTTCGGGGTCTTACTCCTACAATGAGCAGTTCTTC.

The chain links TRBV2 to TRBJ2-1, with 8 bases that match TRBD2. CDR3 length: 15 residues. The germline gives CDR1 SNHLY, CDR2 FYNNEI. V lost 10 bases, J lost 0 bases, and 8 bases stayed unmatched. CDR3 region: CATDPRGGSYNEQFF. The CDR3 DNA follows: TGTGCCACCGACCCCCGGGGGGGCTCCTACAATGAGCAGTTCTTC.

The rearrangement links TRBV7-2 to TRBJ1-1, with D maybe TRBD1 (5 bases). Germline CDR1 reads SGHTA; CDR2 reads FQGNSA. V lost 5 bases and J 2 bases, leaving 15 bases between the germline ends. CDR3 length equals 15 residues. This chain's CDR3 is CASSPNPDRNTEAFF. In nucleotides, the CDR3 is TGTGCCAGCAGCCCAAACCCCGACAGAAACACTGAAGCTTTCTTT.

In this sample, this clone turned up once. The chain combines TRBV27 with TRBJ2-1; maybe TRBD1 (5 bases). CDR3 size: 13 residues. Germline-derived CDR1 and CDR2 are MNHEY and SMNVEV (reference sequence). Trimming pared 4 bases from V and 7 bases from J, leaving 11 bases between. CDR3 sequence (DNA): TGTGCCAGCAGTTACCTAGGGGCTAATGAGCAGTTCTTC. This sequence encodes CASSYLGANEQFF.

V usage is TRBV5-4 and J usage is TRBJ1-2, with 9 bases aligning to TRBD1. The germline CDR1 and CDR2 sequences are SGHNT and YYREEE (reference sequence). The V gene end was trimmed by 3 bases and the J gene end by 6 bases; junction bases not matched to a gene: 6. This CDR3 comprises 14 residues. CDR3 DNA sequence: TGTGCCAGCAGCTCCCGACAGGGGGGGGATGGCTACACCTTC. This encodes CASSSRQGGDGYTF.

This clone was picked up one time. V gene TRBV6-2 or TRBV6-3 combines with J gene TRBJ2-5; D remains ambiguous. Germline values: CDR1 MNHEY, CDR2 SVGEGT. Trimming removed 5 bases from V and 2 bases from J, with 3 bases in between. The length of the CDR3 is 11 residues. In DNA form, the CDR3 reads TGTGCCAGCAGTCATCAAGAGACCCAGTACTTC. Protein: CASSHQETQYF.

This clone was counted a single time. The chain carries TRBV7-2 and TRBJ2-3; D is perhaps TRBD1 (7 bases). This CDR3 is 15 amino acids long. V gave up 6 bases and J gave up 2 bases, with 15 bases separating them. Germline CDR1 SGHTA, CDR2 FQGNSA. CDR3 in amino acids: CASRWRGRYTDTQYF. Written as DNA, the CDR3 is TGTGCCAGCAGGTGGAGGGGGCGATACACAGATACGCAGTATTTT.

This clone was seen only a few times. This sequence joins TRBV6-5 and TRBJ2-2, with 7 bases identical to TRBD1. Losses at the gene ends were 6 bases for V and 0 bases for J; bases not matched to a gene: 4. Germline CDR1 and CDR2: MNHEY and SVGAGI. The CDR3 covers 15 residues. The CDR3 nucleotides read TGTGCCAGCAGGGCCGGGACAGCGAACACCGGGGAGCTGTTTTTT. It specifies CASRAGTANTGELFF.

The table lists this clone with a count of one. The rearrangement uses TRBV3-1 (or the pseudogene TRBV3-2) and TRBJ2-5; 7 bases line up with TRBD2. The V segment lost 1 base and the J segment 1 base; nucleotides outside the gene matches: 6. From germline, CDR1 is LGHDT and CDR2 YNNKEL (reference sequence). The CDR3 spans 16 residues. In DNA form, the CDR3 reads TGTGCCAGCAGCCAAGGTGTGACTAGCCTCCAAGAGACCCAGTACTTC. Amino acids: CASSQGVTSLQETQYF.

Points on this clone: The junction does not match germline at one end; this may be a read error. This CDR3 reads CASSLSGKVAGGLILF. The CDR3 DNA reads TGTGCCAGCAGCTTAAGTGGGAAGGTAGCGGGGGGCCTCATCCTCTTC. The V call is TRBV7-2, the J call TRBJ2-7; 10 positions agree with TRBD2. This CDR3 region has 16 residues. CDR1 SGHTA and CDR2 FQGNSA come from the germline V gene.

This clone was found once. The chain uses TRBV4-2 and TRBJ1-2; TRBD1 matches 7 bases. Trimming took 4 bases from V and 3 from J; bases not matched to a gene: 14. The CDR3 is 17 residues long. Looked up from germline, CDR1 is LGHNA and CDR2 is YNFKEQ. CDR3 sequence (DNA): TGTGCCAGCAGCCCGACTCCCCGGGGCAGGGGGGACTATGGCTACACCTTC. Amino acid sequence: CASSPTPRGRGDYGYTF.

The rearrangement joins TRBV5-6 to TRBJ1-1; TRBD1 is a possible D gene (5 bases). Germline V gene data show CDR1 as SGHDT and CDR2 as YYEEEE. The CDR3 covers 15 residues. The V gene lost 5 bases and the J gene lost 1 base, with 15 bases spanning the gap. The CDR3 is CASSPATQGNTEAFF. CDR3 sequence (DNA): TGTGCCAGCAGTCCGGCGACGCAGGGGAACACTGAAGCTTTCTTT. The full variable domain, its missing parts supplied by reference TRBV5-6 and TRBJ1-1, is DAGVTQSPTHLIKTRGQQVTLRCSPKSGHDTVSWYQQALGQGPQFIFQYYEEEERQRGNFPDRFSGHQFPNYSSELNVNALLLGDSALYLCASSPATQGNTEAFFGQGTRLTVV.

This chain connects TRBV5-4 to TRBJ2-1; TRBD2 matches at 14 bases. The ends lost 5 bases at V and 7 bases at J; junction bases unmatched: 5. Germline CDR1 and CDR2: SGHNT and YYREEE (reference sequence). This CDR3 has 15 residues. DNA of the CDR3: TGTGCCAGCAGACCGGGACTAGCGGGGGAAAATGAGCAGTTCTTC. This gives the protein CASRPGLAGENEQFF.

The V call is TRBV27, the J call TRBJ2-3; 7 bases are shared with TRBD1. The CDR3 has 15 amino acids. Germline-derived CDR1 and CDR2 are MNHEY and SMNVEV (reference sequence). J was trimmed by 6 bases and V by 5 bases; bases with no gene match: 11. CDR3: CASSTGQFVSDTQYF. The CDR3 DNA reads TGTGCCAGCAGTACGGGACAGTTCGTTTCCGATACGCAGTATTTT.

V and J are TRBV18 and TRBJ1-1, with 8 bases matching TRBD1. V lost 1 base, J lost 4 bases, and 5 bases stayed unmatched. This CDR3 region has 15 residues. Germline V lookup: CDR1 KGHSH, CDR2 LQKENI. CDR3 bases: TGTGCCAGCTCACCACGGACAGGGTGGGGCACTGAAGCTTTCTTT. Translating it yields CASSPRTGWGTEAFF. The variable domain in full, completed from reference TRBV18 and TRBJ1-1, reads NAGVMQNPRHLVRRRGQEARLRCSPMKGHSHVYWYRQLPEEGLKFMVYLQKENIIDESGMPKERFSAEFPKEGPSILRIQQVVRGDSAAYFCASSPRTGWGTEAFFGQGTRLTVV.

This chain uses TRBV19 with TRBJ2-5, with 7 nucleotides matching TRBD2. Trimming removed 10 bases from V and 5 bases from J; junction bases left unmatched: 7. The germline gives CDR1 LNHDA, CDR2 SQIVND (reference sequence). The CDR3 consists of 12 residues. CDR3 sequence: CATSVGGETQYF. CDR3 sequence (DNA): TGTGCCACCTCAGTGGGGGGGGAGACCCAGTACTTC.

This clone was observed once. This sequence joins TRBV2 and TRBJ1-5, with 10 bases fitting TRBD1. Germline V gene data show CDR1 as SNHLY and CDR2 as FYNNEI. V shed 4 bases and J 6 bases; nucleotides not matched to a gene: 9. This CDR3 has 16 residues. The CDR3, as DNA: TGTGCCAGCAGTGGCCCTCCGACAGGGGGCGGTCAGCCCCAGCATTTT. This encodes CASSGPPTGGGQPQHF.

The sample holds one count of this clone. The chain links TRBV6-2 or TRBV6-3 to TRBJ1-1; 9 bases fit TRBD1. The CDR3 covers 14 residues. CDR1 is MNHEY, CDR2 SVGEGT, per germline. V shed 5 bases and J 3 bases; nucleotides not matched to a gene: 4. The CDR3 protein is CASSTWTGDTEAFF. The CDR3 DNA sequence: TGTGCCAGCAGTACGTGGACAGGGGACACTGAAGCTTTCTTT.

The table lists this clone with a few counts. The chain combines TRBV10-2 with TRBJ2-3; 7 nucleotides align to TRBD2. Germline CDR1 and CDR2: WSHSY and SAAADI. CDR3 length: 14 residues. The junction had 3 bases not matched to a gene; V was cut back by 4 bases and J by 2 bases. This CDR3 is CASSVAGVTDTQYF. The CDR3 DNA reads as TGCGCCAGCAGTGTTGCGGGGGTCACAGATACGCAGTATTTT.

The chain employs TRBV14 and TRBJ1-4, with 7 bases fitting TRBD1. Unmatched junction bases numbered 8, after V lost 2 bases and J lost 5 bases. This CDR3 contains 16 residues. Per the germline V gene, CDR1 is SGHDN and CDR2 is FVKESK. The CDR3 DNA sequence: TGTGCCAGCAGCCAAAGCACGGGACAGTCAAATGAAAAACTGTTTTTT. Translating it yields CASSQSTGQSNEKLFF.

The gene calls are TRBV5-4 and TRBJ2-5; D may be TRBD2 (5 bases). Trimming cost V 1 base and J 1 base, with 17 bases left between them. The CDR3 runs to 17 residues. Germline loops: CDR1 SGHNT, CDR2 YYREEE (reference sequence). CDR3 sequence: CASSLPLGEGTQETQYF. For the CDR3, the DNA is TGTGCCAGCAGCTTGCCGCTCGGAGAGGGCACCCAAGAGACCCAGTACTTC.

The chain joins TRBV28 to TRBJ2-5, with 7 bases identical to TRBD1. This CDR3 spans 15 amino acids. V shed 3 bases and J 4 bases; nucleotides not matched to a gene: 8. Germline CDR1 MDHEN, CDR2 SYDVKM. This CDR3 is CASSFRIGGRETQYF. CDR3 bases: TGTGCCAGCAGTTTCCGTATAGGGGGCCGAGAGACCCAGTACTTC.

The rearrangement links TRBV3-1 (or the pseudogene TRBV3-2) to TRBJ1-3; TRBD1 matches 9 bases. Per the germline V gene, CDR1 is LGHDT and CDR2 is YNNKEL (reference sequence). The V and J ends lost 5 bases and 3 bases, in that order; junction bases with no gene match: 8. The CDR3 has 16 residues. In DNA form, the CDR3 reads TGTGCCAGCAGCTTCCGACAGGGGGGTGGTGGAAACACCATATATTTT. Its translation is CASSFRQGGGGNTIYF.